Each of the 4 T cell receptor beta chains below was sequenced from the same sample in a study of regulatory T cells in long-lasting Graves disease. The time point denotes: newly diagnosed GD, antithyroid drugs for less than 3 months. After RNA was extracted from PBMCs, the TCR library was made from it. CDR3-region Arm-PCR and iRepertoire HTBI primers produced the TCR beta libraries. TCRdb independently ran MiXCR on the multiplex PCR reads; one entry per CDR3 protein. The profile shows roughly 400,000 distinct CDR3 sequences, less than 20% of them singletons. The same sample was also used in a study of T cells in Graves' hyperthyroidism and ophthalmopathy.

The material was peripheral blood mononuclear cells (PBMCs), obtained at new diagnosis, from a patient treated with antithyroid drugs. All receptors derive from a woman aged 18-29 years with Graves disease.

This clonotype was recorded a few times. V usage is TRBV7-9 and J usage is TRBJ2-1, with 9 bases that match TRBD2. Trimming cost V 5 bases and J 9 bases; bases outside gene matches: 5. From germline, CDR1 is SEHNR and CDR2 FQNEAQ (reference sequence). The CDR3 length is 13 residues. The CDR3 here is CASSLQLAGEQFF. As DNA, the CDR3 is TGTGCCAGCAGCCTTCAACTAGCGGGTGAGCAGTTCTTC.

The rearrangement uses TRBV7-2 and TRBJ1-5; possible D gene TRBD1, 6 bases. V lost 4 bases and J lost 4, with 14 bases in between. CDR1 SGHTA and CDR2 FQGNSA come from the germline V gene. This CDR3 comprises 15 residues. The CDR3 DNA reads TGTGCCAGCAGCTACACAACAGGGTCAAATCAGCCCCAGCATTTT. Its protein is CASSYTTGSNQPQHF.

This clonotype was detected many times. This chain links TRBV6-1 with TRBJ2-3, with 8 bases matching TRBD2. Germline V CDR1 and CDR2: MNHNS, SASEGT. After removal of 8 bases from V and 5 bases from J, the junction contained 6 bases not matched to a gene. The CDR3 consists of 13 residues. Written as DNA, the CDR3 is TGTGCCAGCCGGGGGGGAGTGGTAGATACGCAGTATTTT. As protein: CASRGGVVDTQYF.

In its sample, this clonotype was seen a few times. V is TRBV6-2 or TRBV6-3 and J is TRBJ2-3, with 9 bases lining up with TRBD2. CDR3 length equals 15 residues. The V segment lost 6 bases and the J segment 3 bases; nucleotides outside the gene matches: 7. CDR1 and CDR2 from the germline V gene are MNHEY and SVGEGT. In DNA, the CDR3 is TGTGCCAGCAGAGGGGCCGGACTAGCGACAGATACGCAGTATTTT. Amino acids: CASRGAGLATDTQYF.